These 3 T cell receptor beta chains came from one sample sequenced in a study of blood T cells in healthy people across ages (dated by TCRdb to about 2015). The library came from 5' RACE. TCRdb records Illumina HiSeq 2500 as the sequencer. A second 7 to 11 cycle PCR used a sample-barcoded 5' primer and a J-beta primer mix. TCRdb trimmed public reads at Q25 via fastp, called clones via MiXCR and kept in-frame beta chains. Rows matching on CDR3 protein sequence are summarized as one entry with the most common DNA and genes. This sample holds roughly 790,000 distinct CDR3 sequences; roughly 45% were observed only once. Jointly, the top ten make up less than 25% of the sample. The material sequenced was blood. These TCRs come from a woman in her sixties in good health.

The CDR3 nucleotides are TGTGCCAGCAGCTACAGCGGGAGGGCCTCAGATACGCAGTATTTT. This gives the protein CASSYSGRASDTQYF. The V gene is TRBV27, the J gene TRBJ2-3; TRBD2 matches 10 bases. In germline, CDR1 is MNHEY, CDR2 SMNVEV (reference sequence). J gave up 4 bases and V 6 bases, and 7 bases lay outside the gene matches. The CDR3 loop spans 15 amino acids.

The chain links TRBV3-1 to TRBJ2-3, with 8 bases that match TRBD2. Germline CDR1 is LGHDT and CDR2 is YNNKEL (reference sequence). V was pared by 8 bases and J by 3 bases, with 4 bases of the junction left unmatched. CDR3 length: 13 amino acids. CDR3 nucleotide sequence: TGTGCCAGCGGTAGCGGGAAGACAGATACGCAGTATTTT. Protein product: CASGSGKTDTQYF.

J is TRBJ1-4 and V is TRBV4-1; D is ambiguous. Trimming left V 1 base short and J 4 bases short, with 7 bases between. Germline assignment: CDR1 MGHRA and CDR2 YSYEKL. This CDR3 has 14 amino acids. CDR3 loop: CASSQGGSNEKLFF. CDR3 in DNA: TGCGCCAGCAGCCAAGGCGGGAGTAATGAAAAACTGTTTTTT.